The clone carrying this T cell receptor (beta chain) was detected once. Its antigen is still unknown. Other DNA sequences in the same sample also yield this CDR3. This entry belongs to a study of T cell responses to AZD1222 COVID-19 vaccine. Study-wide results and limits: Baseline seropositives among AZD1222 recipients totaled only six or seven. Repertoire sampling occurred only after the peak T cell response.

Trimming took 0 bases from V and 1 from J, leaving 5 bases between them. CDR1 and CDR2 from the germline V gene are SGHRS and YFSETQ. CDR3 length equals 14 residues. Here immunoSEQ multiplex PCR was the method, and the copy in TCRdb shows in-frame clones only, minus some. The repertoire includes 150,000 to 200,000 clones, more than 85% of them detected once, and roughly 3.9% sits in the top ten. This sequence originates from an adult in good health. The chain uses TRBV5-1 and TRBJ2-1, with a possible D match to TRBD1 (5 bases). The sample in question was peripheral blood, obtained on day 0 of AZD1222 vaccination. The CDR3 sequence: CASSLEGSYNEQFF. The CDR3 DNA follows: TGCGCCAGCAGCTTGGAGGGGTCCTACAATGAGCAGTTCTTC. The whole variable domain, remainder taken from reference TRBV5-1 and TRBJ2-1, is KAGVTQTPRYLIKTRGQQVTLSCSPISGHRSVSWYQQTPGQGLQFLFEYFSETQRNKGNFPGRFSGRQFSNSRSEMNVSTLELGDSALYLCASSLEGSYNEQFFGPGTRLTVL.